What follows are 8 T cell receptor beta chains derived from one specimen sequenced in a study of identical twins. From the 5' RACE reads, TCRdb called clonotypes with MiXCR, one entry per CDR3 protein. The top ten hold 4.3% of the sample, which has 600,000 to 800,000 distinct CDR3 sequences, 21% seen once. These data also formed part of another study, on T cells expressing NK-cell markers.

The sequenced sample was PBMCs. The receptor source for this set is a woman aged 18-35 years in good health.

The V gene is TRBV6-5, the J gene TRBJ1-2, with D tentatively TRBD1 (6 bases). Germline V gene data show CDR1 as MNHEY and CDR2 as SVGAGI. With 2 bases removed from V and 1 base from J, the gap between germline ends came to 11 bases. The CDR3 totals 15 residues. DNA of the CDR3: TGTGCCAGCAGTTACGGGACAAGGAATAACTATGGCTACACCTTC. Protein sequence: CASSYGTRNNYGYTF.

This rearrangement joins TRBV9 to TRBJ2-2, with 7 bases that match TRBD2. Per germline, CDR1 SGDLS and CDR2 YYNGEE. The junction had 10 bases not matched to a gene; V was cut back by 3 bases and J by 2 bases. The CDR3 totals 17 residues. CDR3 DNA sequence: TGTGCCAGCAGCGGTTGGGGAGGGGTGCGTAACACCGGGGAGCTGTTTTTT. The encoded protein is CASSGWGGVRNTGELFF.

The gene calls are TRBV13 and TRBJ2-1; no definite D call. The germline V gene encodes CDR1 PRHDT and CDR2 FYEKMQ (reference sequence). The CDR3 is made up of 14 amino acids. The germline V and J ends were trimmed by 5 bases and 6 bases, with 14 bases remaining between them. CDR3 in DNA: TGTGCCAGCAGCAACCAGCCATTGGTCAATGAGCAGTTCTTC. Encoded protein: CASSNQPLVNEQFF.

In this sample, this clonotype turned up a few times. The CDR3 protein is CSVFTGAATGELFF. Written as DNA, the CDR3 is TGCAGCGTTTTTACGGGGGCTGCCACCGGGGAGCTGTTTTTT. V and J are TRBV29-1 and TRBJ2-2; either TRBD1 or TRBD2 may fit D (6 bases each). V dropped 5 bases and J dropped 4 bases, with 14 bases sitting between them. Germline V gene sequence: CDR1 SQVTM, CDR2 ANQGSEA. This CDR3 contains 14 residues.

The V gene is TRBV7-9, the J gene TRBJ2-5, with 8 bases that match TRBD1. CDR1 and CDR2 (germline): SEHNR, FQNEAQ (reference sequence). With 3 bases clipped from V and 4 bases from J, the junction kept 4 bases outside the gene matches. The length of the CDR3 is 14 residues. The CDR3 here is CASSFLTGAETQYF. The CDR3 DNA sequence: TGTGCCAGCAGCTTTCTGACAGGGGCAGAGACCCAGTACTTC.

The chain couples TRBV20-1 to TRBJ2-7; 8 bases align to TRBD1. CDR3 size: 14 residues. Per germline, CDR1 DFQATT and CDR2 SNEGSKA (reference sequence). The V and J ends lost 5 bases and 5 bases, in that order; junction bases with no gene match: 11. The CDR3 nucleotides are TGCAGTGCTGGGTCACCAGGGGGCGTCAACGAGCAGTACTTC. It is translated as CSAGSPGGVNEQYF.

The chain uses TRBV24-1 and TRBJ2-3; TRBD2 matches 11 bases. This CDR3 has 16 residues. Germline V gene data show CDR1 as KGHDR and CDR2 as SFDVKD. The junction had 2 bases not matched to a gene; V was cut back by 4 bases and J by 0 bases. The CDR3 bases are TGTGCCACCAGTGAGGGACTAGCGGTTAGCACAGATACGCAGTATTTT. Amino acids: CATSEGLAVSTDTQYF.

This clonotype was recorded many times. Germline is not matched at one junction end, which may reflect a read error. The chain joins TRBV10-2 to TRBJ1-1; 7 bases match TRBD1. Germline V gene lookup returns CDR1 WSHSY and CDR2 SAAADI. The length of the CDR3 is 15 residues. The CDR3 sequence is CASRPGTDMNTEAFF. CDR3 bases: TGCGCCAGCAGGCCCGGGACAGACATGAATACTGAAGCTTTCTTT.